The entry that follows covers one T cell receptor beta chain sequence. Its antigen remains unknown. Per germline, CDR1 SGHKS and CDR2 YYEKEE (reference sequence). The CDR3 has 15 amino acids. V was shortened by 4 bases and J by 2 bases, with 13 bases between the two germline ends. This specimen comes from a study of cytomegalovirus exposure and HLA in healthy donors. The overall study: Unique TCRs from HLA-typed donors, 65 million to 85 million of them, were held in an early data release.

The donors comprised healthy bone marrow donors. Overall study results and limits: What TCR beta sequences reportedly achieved was accurate prediction of HLA-A and HLA-B alleles in most subjects. Another analysis was done later, and it associated over 15,000 TCR beta sequences with HLA alleles at 0.05 false discovery rate.

A multiplex PCR was run with 60 Vbeta primers and 13 Jbeta primers. The data were produced by immunoSEQ multiplex PCR, yet TCRdb's version contains in-frame clones alone and is incomplete. This repertoire includes 96,000 or so clones. V and J are TRBV5-5 and TRBJ1-3, with D maybe TRBD1 (5 bases). Sequencing was carried out using PBMCs. The sequence was collected from a woman in her twenties or thirties in good health and CMV-seronegative. The CDR3, as DNA: TGTGCCAGCAGCCCTGCGGGGGTCGCTGGAAACACCATATATTTT. It translates to CASSPAGVAGNTIYF.